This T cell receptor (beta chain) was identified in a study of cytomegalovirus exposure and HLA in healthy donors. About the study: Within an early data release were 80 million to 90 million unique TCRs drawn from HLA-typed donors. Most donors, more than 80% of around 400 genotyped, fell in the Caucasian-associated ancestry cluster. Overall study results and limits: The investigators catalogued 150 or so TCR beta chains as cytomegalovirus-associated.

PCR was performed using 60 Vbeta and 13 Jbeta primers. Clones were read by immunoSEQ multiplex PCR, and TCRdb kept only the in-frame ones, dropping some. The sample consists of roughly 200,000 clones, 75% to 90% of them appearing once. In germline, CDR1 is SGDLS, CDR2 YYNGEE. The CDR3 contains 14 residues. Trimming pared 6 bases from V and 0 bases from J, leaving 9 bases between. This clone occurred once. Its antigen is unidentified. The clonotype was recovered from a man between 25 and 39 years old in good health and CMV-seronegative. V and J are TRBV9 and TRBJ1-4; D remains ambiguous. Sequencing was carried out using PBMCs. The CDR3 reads CASTRQATNEKLFF. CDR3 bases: TGTGCCAGCACCCGCCAGGCAACTAATGAAAAACTGTTTTTT.